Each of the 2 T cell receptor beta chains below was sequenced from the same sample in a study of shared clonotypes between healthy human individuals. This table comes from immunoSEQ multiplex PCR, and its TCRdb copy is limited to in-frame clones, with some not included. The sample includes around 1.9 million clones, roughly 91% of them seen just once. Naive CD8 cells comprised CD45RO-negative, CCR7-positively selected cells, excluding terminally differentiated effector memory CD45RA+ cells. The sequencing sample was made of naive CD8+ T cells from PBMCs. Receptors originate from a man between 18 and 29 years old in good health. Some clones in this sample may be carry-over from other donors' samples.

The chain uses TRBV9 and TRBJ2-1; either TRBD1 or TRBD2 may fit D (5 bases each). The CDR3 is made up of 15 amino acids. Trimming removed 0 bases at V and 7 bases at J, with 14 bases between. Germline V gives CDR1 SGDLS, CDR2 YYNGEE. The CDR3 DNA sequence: TGTGCCAGCAGCGTAGTCGAGGGGCCAACAAATGAGCAGTTCTTC. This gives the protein CASSVVEGPTNEQFF.

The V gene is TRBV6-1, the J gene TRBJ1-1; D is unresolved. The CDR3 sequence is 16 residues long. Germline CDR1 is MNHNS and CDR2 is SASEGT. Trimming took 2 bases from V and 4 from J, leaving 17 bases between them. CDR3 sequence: CASSERSGLVGTEAFF. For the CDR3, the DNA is TGTGCCAGCAGTGAACGGTCAGGATTGGTGGGCACTGAAGCTTTCTTT.